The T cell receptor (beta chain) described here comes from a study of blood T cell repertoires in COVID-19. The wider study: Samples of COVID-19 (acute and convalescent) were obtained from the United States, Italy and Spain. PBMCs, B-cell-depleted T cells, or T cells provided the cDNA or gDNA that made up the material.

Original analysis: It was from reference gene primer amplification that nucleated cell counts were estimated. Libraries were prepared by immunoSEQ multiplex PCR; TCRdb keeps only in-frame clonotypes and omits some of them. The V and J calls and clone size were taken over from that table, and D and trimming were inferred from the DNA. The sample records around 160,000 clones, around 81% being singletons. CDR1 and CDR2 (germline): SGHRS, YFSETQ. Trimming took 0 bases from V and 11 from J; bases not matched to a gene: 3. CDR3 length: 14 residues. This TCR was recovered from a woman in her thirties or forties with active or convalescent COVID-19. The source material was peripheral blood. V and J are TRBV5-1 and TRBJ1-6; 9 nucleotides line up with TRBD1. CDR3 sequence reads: CASSLGQGVAPLHF. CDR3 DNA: TGCGCCAGCAGCTTGGGACAGGGGGTGGCACCCCTCCACTTT.